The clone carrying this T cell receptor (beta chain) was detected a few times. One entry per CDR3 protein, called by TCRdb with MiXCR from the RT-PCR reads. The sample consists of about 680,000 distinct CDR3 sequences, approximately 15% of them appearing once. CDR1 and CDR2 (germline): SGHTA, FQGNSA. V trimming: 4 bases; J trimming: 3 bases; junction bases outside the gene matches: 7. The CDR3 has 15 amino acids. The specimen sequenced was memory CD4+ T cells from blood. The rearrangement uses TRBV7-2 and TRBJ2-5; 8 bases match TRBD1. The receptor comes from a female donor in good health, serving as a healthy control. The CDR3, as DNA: TGTGCCAGCAGCTCACGACAGGGGTGGGAAGAGACCCAGTACTTC. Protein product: CASSSRQGWEETQYF.